The TCR beta chain described here comes from a study of monozygotic twins with inflammatory bowel disease. CDR1 SGHRS and CDR2 YFSETQ come from the germline V gene. The CDR3 runs to 18 residues. Following a re-call of the 5' RACE reads, TCRdb has one entry per CDR3 protein and lacks DNA. The listing contains around 99,000 distinct CDR3 sequences. The source is a human donor with ulcerative colitis or Crohn's disease, or a healthy co-twin of an affected twin (not recorded which). J is TRBJ1-2 and V is TRBV5-1; lacking DNA, the TRBD1 call made by TCRdb goes unchecked. The material sequenced was blood. The CDR3: CASSAGSPDRGRHYGYTF. Supplemented by reference TRBV5-1 and TRBJ1-2, the full variable domain reads KAGVTQTPRYLIKTRGQQVTLSCSPISGHRSVSWYQQTPGQGLQFLFEYFSETQRNKGNFPGRFSGRQFSNSRSEMNVSTLELGDSALYLCASSAGSPDRGRHYGYTFGSGTRLTVV.